Included here is one T cell receptor (beta chain) sequence, with context. Its antigen specificity is not known. One base away there is no much larger clone; base qualities are not given. In total, roughly 670 healthy bone marrow donors made up the cohort. At the time of sampling, every cohort member was nominally healthy, though immune exposures that went unrecorded were likely present. The donor was CMV seropositive and belonged to the group of 250 to 300 seropositive cohort members. Each donor provided a peripheral blood sample, and peripheral blood mononuclear cells were used for TCR beta sequencing. Genomic DNA extraction from the blood cell samples was performed with the Qiagen DNeasy Blood Extraction Kit. The CDR3 numbers 16 residues from cysteine through phenylalanine. Of the read, only the CDR3 DNA is kept; its 48 bases are in frame from base 1. Here V drops 0 bases and J drops 5 bases, and the junction holds 8 bases not matched to any gene. CDR1 and CDR2 are drawn from the germline V gene: SGHTA, FQGNSA.

This entry is derived from a study of cytomegalovirus exposure and HLA in healthy donors (dated 2017 in TCRdb). Background for the entire study: An earlier analysis of several hundred of the donors reported roughly 300 Gb of sequence data and 95 million to 140 million unique TCR beta sequences obtained from roughly 180 million T cells. Every repertoire in the discovery cohort had been generated on one and the same sequencing platform. Donor age, sex, ethnicity and CMV serostatus were collected together with the repertoire data. Roughly 290 gigabases of sequencing data and roughly 81 million unique TCR sequences made up an early release that covered some 640 HLA-typed donors. Besides the first cohort of roughly 660 subjects, a separate validation cohort made up of roughly 130 different subjects was used. Of the roughly 400 genotyped donors, 65% to 90% fell in the genetic ancestry cluster associated with self-reported Caucasian donors. The later analysis used no new phenotypic data to find candidate immune exposures, relying instead on TCR beta sequences and their occurrence across donors. To decide whether each TCR beta V gene segment behaved as functional or pseudogenic, an earlier analysis of some 600 of the donors relied on high-throughput TCR beta sequencing. The aim of the study was to test whether cataloging public T cell receptors could identify signatures of past pathogen exposure. To predict cytomegalovirus infection status, the study combined high-throughput TCR immunosequencing, statistical association of individual TCRs with disease status, and machine learning. Typing coverage varied by locus: about 620-630 donors for A, B, C, DRB1 and DQB1; some 520 for DQA1; nearly 610 for DPA1; 450 to 480 for DPB1. Both class I and class II loci were covered by HLA typing, at four-digit resolution. A later analysis re-analyzed previously published TCR beta repertoires from 550 to 700 donors and added high-resolution HLA genotyping to study TCR occurrence patterns. Using immunosequencing, the study profiled T cell repertoires from about 620 subjects and related those repertoires to cytomegalovirus serostatus. A later genetic analysis used genome-wide SNP genotypes for about 65% of the 666 donors, treating that subset as a discovery cohort. Because of strong linkage in the cohort, roughly five DR-DQ haplotypes were treated as single units for association and clustering. On average, 235,054 unique TCR beta nucleotide sequences were sequenced per donor among about 400 genotyped donors of the cohort, with around 19% of those sequences being non-productive.

Overall study results and their limits: This cohort had only TCR beta chains sequenced, and the lack of alpha or paired-chain data limited which features could be detected. Compared with equally common non-associated chains, HLA-associated TCR beta chains in a later analysis were more clonally expanded and had lower generation probabilities. Roughly uniform sequencing depth across donors was assumed in presence/absence analyses, although this assumption may not hold. Compared with the approximately 700-donor mean, donors in an Asian-associated ancestry cluster had fewer N-insertions in productive TCRs, according to a later genetic analysis. Assigning TCR associations to individual alleles was difficult when HLA alleles, especially DR and DQ, strongly co-occurred. At a false discovery rate of 0.05, a later analysis linked some 17,000 TCR beta sequences to specific HLA alleles. Because counts were too low, about 17 rarely observed V segments, including chromosome 9 orphons, were excluded from the earlier analysis of some 590 of the donors. Most TCR sequences were seen in very few donors, while some public TCRs were found in many individuals. The classifier was reported to diagnose cytomegalovirus status with high specificity and sensitivity in both the original and validation cohorts. A later analysis reported that several top co-occurrence clusters appeared linked to parvovirus B19, influenza, CMV and Epstein-Barr virus. The 87-base-pair reads could not distinguish some IMGT-functional V segments, including TRBV6-2 and TRBV6-3, so those segments were excluded. Because HLA typing was missing for some donors at each locus, association tests included only the typed subset. In the study, 150 to 200 TCR beta chains were listed as associated with cytomegalovirus. CMV serostatus was the only immune exposure information available for the cohort. A further reported finding was that TCR beta sequences accurately predicted the HLA-A and HLA-B alleles for most subjects in the first cohort. A few of the identified cytomegalovirus-associated TCR beta chains were confirmed in vitro to be specific for cytomegalovirus antigens. According to the authors, the approach could potentially be generalized to other disease states and immunological phenotypes. A later genetic analysis associated a missense DCLRE1C variant with V-gene and J-gene trimming of TCR beta chains, and an independent cohort replicated the association. A cluster of highly shared sequence variants was judged likely to be a technical artifact of the sequencing pipeline. A later analysis found that most CMV-associated TCR beta chains appeared HLA-restricted, with HLA associations seemingly driven largely by CMV exposure. In an earlier analysis of about 600 of the donors, most TCR beta V segments appeared in productive rearrangements about 87% or about 30% of the time, broadly matching IMGT annotations. Linkage disequilibrium might explain the correlated functional status among segregating V segments, but an unknown experimental factor could not be ruled out. A later analysis found that TCR association rates varied across HLA loci, with DRB1 alleles showing the most associated TCRs and HLA-C alleles the fewest.

The library was built by means of the immunoSEQ multiplex PCR assay. For the multiplex PCR, a mixture combining 60 forward primers for TCR Vbeta segments and 13 reverse primers for TCR Jbeta segments was used. Amplification of the CDR3 region of rearranged TCR beta genes was performed with a multiplex PCR assay on genomic DNA. The Illumina HiSeq System was used to sequence the amplified TCR beta libraries as 87-base-pair reads. The original pipeline was this. In a later analysis, some 80 million unique TCR beta chains were counted across the 650 to 700 repertoires, and roughly 11 million of these chains were shared by at least two donors. A nearest-neighbor algorithm error-corrected the raw reads and collapsed the reads into unique sequences, merging closely related sequences to remove PCR and sequencing errors. To assign V, D and J gene segments, CDR3 sequences were aligned to IMGT reference sequences. For a sequence to be retained, a match of at least six nucleotides was required to both a V gene segment and a J gene segment. A rearrangement was called productive if the CDR3 had no stop codons and remained in frame with V and J, and every other rearrangement was called non-productive. CDR3 was defined by IMGT convention, running from the second conserved V-encoded cysteine to the conserved J-encoded phenylalanine. The earlier analysis of 500 to 750 of the donors excluded any sequence lacking an unambiguous match to a single V gene segment. In an earlier analysis of some 590 of the donors, a V segment was called functional when productive rearrangements were above 56.7%, and segregating when the standard deviation between donors exceeded 5%. To diagnose cytomegalovirus status from the catalog of TCR beta chain sequences, a statistical classification framework was built. V and J gene assignment, in a later analysis, came from comparing TCR nucleotide sequences with IMGT/GENE-DB human TR gene sequences. The TCRdist pipeline was used in a later analysis to assign CDR3 sequences and most-parsimonious VDJ recombination scenarios. In a later analysis, each TCR beta chain was defined by its CDR3 amino acid sequence together with its V-gene family, and reads without a unique V-gene family were excluded. As a way to deal with suspected cross-contamination and a sequencing artifact, a later analysis dropped 450 to 600 nucleotide sequences that were highly shared and had low generation probability. For each public chain, a later analysis derived a clonal expansion index from normalized ranks of inferred template counts within each repertoire. In a later analysis, generation probabilities were computed with a VDJ recombination model fitted to out-of-frame rearrangements, and the resulting probabilities were checked against IGoR. Hypergeometric tests were used in a later analysis to score TCR-TCR, TCR-HLA and TCR-CMV co-occurrence, with a repertoire-size bias correction applied to the TCR pairs. In a later analysis, false discovery rates were estimated by permuting HLA or CMV assignments 20 times. In a later analysis, co-occurring TCRs were grouped using DBSCAN, and TCRdist sequence similarity was added for clustering within HLA-allele-positive subsets. Co-occurrence clustering excluded repertoires with fewer than 30,000 or more than 120,000 public chains, plus five with anomalous nucleotide sharing. This is the immuneACCESS table as TCRdb keeps it, with only in-frame sequences that have V and J called. A part of the clones is gone; compared with another copy, unresolved V genes explain less than half, and the rest is unexplained. The V and J calls and the clone size are those of that table, but D and trimming were determined from the DNA. Present in this sample are around 150,000 clones, approximately 71% of which were seen just once. Roughly 8.2% of the sample is held by the ten biggest clonotypes.

The sequence was obtained from a woman between 35 and 50 years old in good health and CMV-seropositive. Input material: PBMCs. The rearrangement combines TRBV7-2 with TRBJ2-7; 9 central nucleotides agree with TRBD1. The CDR3 in this case is CASSLAANRGQNEQYF. The sequenced DNA: TGTGCCAGCAGCTTAGCGGCTAACAGGGGGCAAAACGAGCAGTACTTC.